A selection of T cell receptor beta chains follows, all from one sample in a study of control samples from healthy donors and cancer patients. The data were produced by immunoSEQ multiplex PCR, yet TCRdb's version contains in-frame clones alone and is incomplete. The data hold over 150,000 clones, with approximately 94% observed a single time. The sequencing input was blood. The receptors come from a man aged 35-49 years in good health. The conserved cysteine and the conserved F or W are not part of the CDR3 here. The D gene is left open where the match is weak. Rows give clone size only sometimes, using once, few, many, or a class for an expanded clone.

D gene | J gene | clone size | V gene | CDR3 protein
. | TRBJ2-1 | . | TRBV30 | AWSPLHSNYNEQF
. | TRBJ1-5 | once | TRBV6-1 | ASSDNRASNQPQH
. | TRBJ1-1 | . | TRBV5-1 | ASRLDPNTEAF
. | TRBJ1-5 | . | TRBV2 | ASRAGTINH
TRBD1 | TRBJ2-7 | once | TRBV7-9 | ASSLVEGAGYEQY
. | TRBJ1-4 | . | TRBV7-8 | ASSLFGFATNEKLF
TRBD1 | TRBJ1-4 | . | TRBV30 | AWRGQPNEKLF
. | TRBJ1-1 | . | TRBV9 | ASSVTGMGTEAF
TRBD1 | TRBJ2-2 | . | TRBV15 | ATSRADRGLVGELF
TRBD1 | TRBJ1-1 | once | TRBV9 | ASSSMGQVNTEAF
TRBD1 | TRBJ1-2 | . | TRBV6-5 | ATSQGTVDGYT
. | TRBJ1-1 | . | TRBV19 | ATIPTWGGMNTEAF
TRBD1 | TRBJ1-5 | . | TRBV24-1 | ATQRTGRDQPQH
. | TRBJ2-7 | . | TRBV4-1 | ASSQVGAGTYEQY
TRBD2 | TRBJ2-3 | . | TRBV10-2 | ASSEALAGTDTQY
TRBD1 | TRBJ1-1 | . | TRBV2 | ASRGDRDIDAF